This T cell receptor beta chain was documented in a study of shared clonotypes between healthy human individuals. Study conclusions and caveats: When compared with the clonotypes that were shared by all four sorted-subset donors, the non-shared clonotypes turned out to have lower generation probabilities. Clonotype sharing among donors was thought likely to change with sequencing depth. Researchers sampled blood only, noting tissue repertoires likely differ.

CD45RO-negative CD8 cells positively selected for CCR7 made up the naive population, which excluded terminally differentiated effector memory CD45RA+ cells. Donors had no recently reported acute infections or vaccinations and were HIV-negative. Comments on this clone: Its matching antigen is unknown.

Germline V CDR1 and CDR2: SEHNR, FQNEAQ (reference sequence). The CDR3 is made up of 14 amino acids. Trimming removed 4 bases at V and 6 bases at J, with 12 bases between. This table comes from immunoSEQ multiplex PCR, and its TCRdb copy is limited to in-frame clones, with some not included. The data hold roughly 2,000,000 clones, with over 85% observed a single time. Sequencing was carried out using naive CD8+ T cells from PBMCs. This sequence was found in a man aged 18 to 29 in good health. Some clones in this sample may be carry-over from other donors' samples. This chain links TRBV7-9 with TRBJ2-2; possibly TRBD1 for D (6 bases). Here the CDR3 reads CASSSKGEPGELFF. The CDR3 nucleotides read TGTGCCAGCAGCTCAAAGGGGGAACCCGGGGAGCTGTTTTTT. Filled out from reference TRBV7-9 and TRBJ2-2, the complete variable domain reads DTGVSQNPRHKITKRGQNVTFRCDPISEHNRLYWYRQTLGQGPEFLTYFQNEAQLEKSRLLSDRFSAERPKGSFSTLEIQRTEQGDSAMYLCASSSKGEPGELFFGEGSRLTVL.